A single TCR beta chain is shown here with its context. The antigen is unknown. Libraries were prepared by immunoSEQ multiplex PCR; TCRdb keeps only in-frame clonotypes and omits some of them. The sample has some 130,000 clones, roughly nine tenths seen once. The source of the sample is a study of cytomegalovirus exposure and HLA in healthy donors. Study-wide points: Most TCR sequences showed up rarely, but some public TCRs showed up in many donors.

There are 11 residues in the CDR3. CDR1 is ENHRY and CDR2 is SYGVKD in the germline V gene. Trimming shortened V by 9 bases and J by 4 bases, and 8 bases separated the two germline ends. The donors belonged to the roughly 130-subject validation cohort, separate from the roughly 720-subject first cohort. The sequencing sample was made of PBMCs. This chain links TRBV10-3 with TRBJ2-3, with D maybe TRBD2 (6 bases). This TCR derives from a woman aged 18-30 years in good health and CMV-seronegative. The chain's CDR3 is CAIWGADTQYF. The DNA for the CDR3 is TGTGCCATTTGGGGGGCAGATACGCAGTATTTT.